Below are 14 T cell receptor beta chains sequenced from a single sample in a study of blood T cell repertoires in COVID-19. Libraries were prepared by immunoSEQ multiplex PCR; TCRdb keeps only in-frame clonotypes and omits some of them. This sample has fewer than 450,000 clones, with around 88% found just once. Sequencing input: peripheral blood. These TCRs come from a woman between 50 and 59 years old with COVID-19, enrolled during active disease.

J is TRBJ2-3 and V is TRBV3-1 (or the pseudogene TRBV3-2); 7 nucleotides agree with TRBD2. V lost 1 base to trimming and J lost 11 bases; unmatched junction nucleotides: 6. CDR3 size: 13 residues. Per germline, CDR1 LGHDT and CDR2 YNNKEL (reference sequence). The CDR3 reads CASSQVWRGKQYF. As DNA, the CDR3 is TGTGCCAGCAGCCAAGTATGGCGGGGGAAGCAGTATTTT.

The chain couples TRBV9 to TRBJ2-2; 8 nucleotides align to TRBD2. CDR3 length: 17 residues. Germline CDR1 is SGDLS and CDR2 is YYNGEE. After removal of 1 base from V and 7 bases from J, the junction contained 12 bases not matched to a gene. The CDR3 nucleotides are TGTGCCAGCAGCGTATCCCAAGCGGGGGCGAGGGGCGGGGAGCTGTTTTTT. Amino acids: CASSVSQAGARGGELFF.

This clone was detected only once. The chain couples TRBV19 to TRBJ1-5; no clear D gene. Germline-derived CDR1 and CDR2 are LNHDA and SQIVND (reference sequence). The V end was cut by 6 bases, the J end by 0 bases, with 9 bases between. This CDR3 contains 14 residues. The CDR3 DNA follows: TGTGCCAGTAGGGCAACATATAGCAATCAGCCCCAGCATTTT. Encoded protein: CASRATYSNQPQHF.

The chain joins TRBV12-3 or TRBV12-4 to TRBJ1-2; a weak D match, TRBD1 (5 bases). Deletions cut 5 bases from V and 4 bases from J, with 8 bases between. This CDR3 comprises 12 residues. CDR3 nucleotides: TGTGCCAGCAGTAAGACAGCCTATGGCTACACCTTC. Amino acids: CASSKTAYGYTF.

The V and J genes are TRBV6-2 or TRBV6-3 and TRBJ1-4; D is perhaps TRBD1 (5 bases). Trimming pared 2 bases from V and 4 bases from J, leaving 20 bases between. Germline V CDR1 and CDR2: MNHEY, SVGEGT. The CDR3 is 18 residues long. CDR3 DNA sequence: TGTGCCAGCAGTTACCTGCCGCAGGGACCGGGAGGTAATGAAAAACTGTTTTTT. Translating gives CASSYLPQGPGGNEKLFF.

The chain recombines TRBV5-1 with TRBJ2-2, with a tentative D call TRBD1 (6 bases). Germline V CDR1 and CDR2: SGHRS, YFSETQ. V dropped 4 bases and J dropped 0 bases, with 13 bases sitting between them. This CDR3 is built from 16 residues. CDR3 sequence reads: CASSPRDISNTGELFF. CDR3 DNA sequence: TGCGCCAGCAGCCCCCGGGACATTTCGAACACCGGGGAGCTGTTTTTT.

This chain links TRBV11-2 with TRBJ2-1; 9 bases fit TRBD1. This CDR3 comprises 15 residues. Germline V gene sequence: CDR1 SGHAT, CDR2 FQNNGV. V was clipped by 1 base and J by 7 bases; unmatched bases: 5. The CDR3 bases are TGTGCCAGCAGCTTAGGTACAGGGGGCATGAATGAGCAGTTCTTC. Translating it yields CASSLGTGGMNEQFF.

The chain recombines TRBV18 with TRBJ2-1; TRBD2 aligns across 14 bases. The ends lost 6 bases at V and 11 bases at J; junction bases unmatched: 3. The germline V gene has CDR1 KGHSH and CDR2 LQKENI. The CDR3 length is 13 residues. CDR3 loop: CASSGTSGGKQFF. In DNA, the CDR3 is TGTGCCAGCTCGGGGACTAGCGGGGGAAAGCAGTTCTTC.

The genes are TRBV24-1 and TRBJ2-2, with 7 bases that match TRBD1. Losses at the gene ends were 1 base for V and 4 bases for J; bases not matched to a gene: 5. Germline V gives CDR1 KGHDR, CDR2 SFDVKD. The CDR3 spans 16 residues. The CDR3 DNA reads TGTGCCACCAGTGATTTATCGGCAGGGGGCACCGGGGAGCTGTTTTTT. Its translation is CATSDLSAGGTGELFF.

V and J are TRBV12-3 or TRBV12-4 and TRBJ1-1; the D gene is possibly TRBD1 (6 bases). The CDR3 sequence is 12 residues long. The ends were cut back, 6 bases at V and 1 base at J, with 6 bases in the middle. CDR3 DNA sequence: TGTGCCAGCAGACAGGGGAACACTGAAGCTTTCTTT. The encoded protein is CASRQGNTEAFF.

This clone has only one observation. The chain couples TRBV2 to TRBJ1-2; D gene unclear. Trimming cost V 1 base and J 5 bases, with 11 bases left between them. CDR3 length: 14 residues. CDR1 SNHLY and CDR2 FYNNEI come from the germline V gene. The CDR3 coding sequence is TGTGCCAGCAGTGAAGGGGAGACTAGATATGGCTACACCTTC. Translation: CASSEGETRYGYTF.

The chain's CDR3 is CSAEGASEGNEQFF. CDR3 sequence (DNA): TGCAGCGCCGAGGGGGCTAGCGAGGGCAATGAGCAGTTCTTC. This chain uses TRBV29-1 with TRBJ2-1; D is possibly TRBD1 (7 bases). This CDR3 has 14 residues. Trimming pared 7 bases from V and 6 bases from J, leaving 19 bases between. Looked up from germline, CDR1 is SQVTM and CDR2 is ANQGSEA.

This clone was detected a few times. The CDR3 coding sequence is TGTGCCAGCAGCCGCGGGACAGGTTTCACTGAAGCTTTCTTT. Its protein is CASSRGTGFTEAFF. This chain connects TRBV5-8 to TRBJ1-1, with TRBD1 identical over 8 bases. Unmatched junction bases numbered 6, after V lost 4 bases and J lost 4 bases. The CDR3 consists of 14 residues. The germline V gene has CDR1 SGHTS and CDR2 YDEGEE.

This sequence joins TRBV6-1 and TRBJ1-1, with 7 bases fitting TRBD1. CDR3 length equals 16 residues. Germline-derived CDR1 and CDR2 are MNHNS and SASEGT. The J segment lost 3 bases and the V segment lost 3 bases, leaving 10 bases of the junction unmatched. For the CDR3, the DNA is TGTGCCAGCAGTGACAACAGGGGCGGTGGGTACACTGAAGCTTTCTTT. Encoded protein: CASSDNRGGGYTEAFF.